This record covers a single T cell receptor (beta chain). The CDR3 is made up of 16 amino acids. In germline, CDR1 is SGHTA, CDR2 FQGNSA. V was clipped by 4 bases and J by 5 bases; unmatched bases: 11. This sample was taken from a study of blood T cell repertoires in COVID-19. TCRdb keeps only in-frame clones here, not all; method: immunoSEQ multiplex PCR. The sample yields roughly 70,000 clones, about 80% seen once. The V call is TRBV7-2, the J call TRBJ2-5; 9 bases are shared with TRBD2. Material: peripheral blood. The TCR comes from a man aged 65 to 85 who had recovered from COVID-19. CDR3 nucleotides: TGTGCCAGCAGCTCGGTTAGCGGGGGCTTAGGGGAGACCCAGTACTTC. Translated, it gives CASSSVSGGLGETQYF.